The 13 T cell receptor beta chains presented below share a single source sample, sequenced in a study of T cell responses to AZD1222 COVID-19 vaccine. TCRdb's copy holds only in-frame clones and misses some; the assay was immunoSEQ multiplex PCR. The table records over 150,000 clones, around nine tenths of them present only once. Material: peripheral blood, obtained 28 days after the second AZD1222 dose. The receptors come from an adult who received the AZD1222 COVID-19 vaccine.

CDR3 DNA sequence: TGTGCCAGCAGCTTACTGGTTTACAGTGGCTATGGCTACACCTTC. The encoded protein is CASSLLVYSGYGYTF. V usage is TRBV7-8 and J usage is TRBJ1-2; D not certain. Germline values: CDR1 SGHVS, CDR2 FQNEAQ. The V gene lost 2 bases and the J gene lost 4 bases, with 14 bases spanning the gap. The CDR3 sequence is 15 residues long. Together with reference TRBV7-8 and TRBJ1-2, the CDR3 gives the full variable domain: GAGVSQSPRYKVAKRGQDVALRCDPISGHVSLFWYQQALGQGPEFLTYFQNEAQLDKSGLPSDRFFAERPEGSVSTLKIQRTQQEDSAVYLCASSLLVYSGYGYTFGSGTRLTVV.

The chain uses TRBV12-3 or TRBV12-4 and TRBJ2-5, with D possibly being TRBD1 or TRBD2 (5 bases each). This CDR3 spans 13 amino acids. V was trimmed by 4 bases and J by 4 bases, leaving 10 bases between them. The CDR3 here is CASSWVGGETQYF. The CDR3 DNA sequence: TGTGCCAGCAGTTGGGTTGGGGGAGAGACCCAGTACTTC.

This clone appeared a single time. This sequence joins TRBV2 and TRBJ1-6; D is perhaps TRBD1 (5 bases). CDR1 SNHLY and CDR2 FYNNEI come from the germline V gene. CDR3 length: 17 residues. Trimming took 7 bases from V and 1 from J, leaving 17 bases between them. Here the CDR3 DNA reads TGTGCCAGCACCCCAATGAGGGGCGTTTCCTATAATTCACCCCTCCACTTT. Protein sequence: CASTPMRGVSYNSPLHF. The full variable domain, its missing parts supplied by reference TRBV2 and TRBJ1-6, is EPEVTQTPSHQVTQMGQEVILRCVPISNHLYFYWYRQILGQKVEFLVSFYNNEISEKSEIFDDQFSVERPDGSNFTLKIRSTKLEDSAMYFCASTPMRGVSYNSPLHFGNGTRLTVT.

The chain employs TRBV3-1 (or the pseudogene TRBV3-2) and TRBJ2-7, with D unclear. CDR3 size: 13 residues. V lost 4 bases, J lost 2 bases, and 9 bases lay in between. In germline, CDR1 is LGHDT, CDR2 YNNKEL (reference sequence). The CDR3 DNA sequence: TGTGCCAGCAGCCTGACTGATACCTACGAGCAGTACTTC. Translated, it gives CASSLTDTYEQYF.

The V and J genes are TRBV7-9 and TRBJ1-5, with D perhaps TRBD1 (5 bases). The CDR3 loop spans 16 amino acids. V was cut by 0 bases and J by 4 bases, with 13 bases left in between. Germline V CDR1 and CDR2: SEHNR, FQNEAQ (reference sequence). CDR3 sequence (DNA): TGTGCCAGCAGCTTAGCTGTTGGGGCAGAGAATCAGCCCCAGCATTTT. Protein sequence: CASSLAVGAENQPQHF.

The chain couples TRBV6-1 to TRBJ1-6; D call uncertain. Trimming shortened V by 2 bases and J by 11 bases, and 16 bases separated the two germline ends. The CDR3 has 15 residues. CDR1 MNHNS and CDR2 SASEGT come from the germline V gene. CDR3 sequence (DNA): TGTGCCAGCAGTGAACACGTTATGTCTGGGACACCCCTCCACTTT. The encoded protein is CASSEHVMSGTPLHF.

The chain is built from TRBV6-5 and TRBJ2-3, with D possibly TRBD1 on 6 matching bases. CDR1 and CDR2 (germline): MNHEY, SVGAGI. This CDR3 is built from 14 residues. The ends were cut back, 11 bases at V and 5 bases at J, with 20 bases in the middle. The CDR3 protein is CALLPRGGIDTQYF. The CDR3 nucleotides read TGTGCCCTCCTACCAAGAGGGGGTATAGATACGCAGTATTTT.

This chain links TRBV5-1 with TRBJ1-3; no clear D gene. V was clipped by 3 bases and J by 7 bases, with 11 bases between them. Per germline, CDR1 SGHRS and CDR2 YFSETQ. The CDR3 sequence is 13 residues long. The CDR3 loop reads CASSWDLGNTIYF. In DNA, the CDR3 is TGCGCCAGCAGCTGGGATCTTGGGAACACCATATATTTT.

J is TRBJ2-5 and V is TRBV5-4; maybe TRBD1 (6 bases). The ends were cut back, 0 bases at V and 5 bases at J, with 14 bases in the middle. CDR1 is SGHNT, CDR2 YYREEE, per germline (reference sequence). This CDR3 spans 15 amino acids. The CDR3 loop reads CASSLATTGLETQYF. In nucleotides, the CDR3 is TGTGCCAGCAGCTTGGCCACAACAGGGCTCGAGACCCAGTACTTC.

Details on this clone: Different DNA sequences within this sample yield the same CDR3. The V call is TRBV5-1, the J call TRBJ1-4; 7 bases fit TRBD1. The junction had 3 bases not matched to a gene; V was cut back by 0 bases and J by 7 bases. The CDR3 is made up of 14 amino acids. Germline assignment: CDR1 SGHRS and CDR2 YFSETQ. CDR3 coding DNA: TGCGCCAGCAGCTTGGGACAGGGTGGTGAAAAACTGTTTTTT. Protein sequence: CASSLGQGGEKLFF.

This clone has more than one count but fewer than ten. The rearrangement joins TRBV18 to TRBJ1-4; 8 nucleotides match TRBD1. CDR3 length equals 13 residues. The V gene's germline CDR1 is KGHSH and CDR2 LQKENI. The V gene end was trimmed by 5 bases and the J gene end by 7 bases; junction bases not matched to a gene: 3. In nucleotides, the CDR3 is TGTGCCAGCTCAAGGACAGGGAGTGAAAAACTGTTTTTT. This codes for CASSRTGSEKLFF.

The chain combines TRBV9 with TRBJ2-1, with 7 nucleotides matching TRBD1. Germline V gene data show CDR1 as SGDLS and CDR2 as YYNGEE. This CDR3 is 14 amino acids long. The ends lost 4 bases at V and 8 bases at J; junction bases unmatched: 9. The CDR3 is CASSPIDRAYEQFF. The CDR3, as DNA: TGTGCCAGCAGCCCCATCGACAGGGCCTATGAGCAGTTCTTC.

The chain employs TRBV29-1 and TRBJ2-5, with 8 nucleotides matching TRBD1. The germline gives CDR1 SQVTM, CDR2 ANQGSEA. The CDR3 length is 12 residues. Trimming cost V 7 bases and J 2 bases; bases outside gene matches: 3. The CDR3 DNA follows: TGCAGCGCCCGGGACAGGCAAGAGACCCAGTACTTC. Amino acid sequence: CSARDRQETQYF.